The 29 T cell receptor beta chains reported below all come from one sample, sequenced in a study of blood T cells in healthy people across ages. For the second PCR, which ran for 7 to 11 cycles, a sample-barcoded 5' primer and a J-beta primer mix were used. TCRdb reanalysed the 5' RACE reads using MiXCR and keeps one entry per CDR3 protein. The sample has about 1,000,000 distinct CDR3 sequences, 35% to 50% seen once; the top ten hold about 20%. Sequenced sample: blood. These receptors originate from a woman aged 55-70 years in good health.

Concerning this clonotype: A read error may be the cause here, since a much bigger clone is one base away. CDR3 nucleotides: TGCAGTACCACGGACCCGACAGACCCAAATACGCAGTATTTT. Amino acids: CSTTDPTDPNTQYF. The chain recombines TRBV20-1 with TRBJ2-3; D might be TRBD1 (5 bases). V gave up 8 bases and J gave up 7 bases, with 22 bases separating them. Germline V CDR1 and CDR2: DFQATT, SNEGSKA (reference sequence). This CDR3 has 14 residues.

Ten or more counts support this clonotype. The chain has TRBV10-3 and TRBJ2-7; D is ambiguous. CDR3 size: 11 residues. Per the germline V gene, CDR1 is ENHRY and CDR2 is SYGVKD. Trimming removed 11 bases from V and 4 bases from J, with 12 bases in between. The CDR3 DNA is TGTGCCTCATCGCGAGATTACGAGCAGTACTTC. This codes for CASSRDYEQYF.

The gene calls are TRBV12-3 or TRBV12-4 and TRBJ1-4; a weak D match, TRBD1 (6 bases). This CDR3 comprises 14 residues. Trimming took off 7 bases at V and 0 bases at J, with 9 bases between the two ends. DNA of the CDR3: TGTGCCAGCACCGGACAGACAACTAATGAAAAACTGTTTTTT. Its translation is CASTGQTTNEKLFF.

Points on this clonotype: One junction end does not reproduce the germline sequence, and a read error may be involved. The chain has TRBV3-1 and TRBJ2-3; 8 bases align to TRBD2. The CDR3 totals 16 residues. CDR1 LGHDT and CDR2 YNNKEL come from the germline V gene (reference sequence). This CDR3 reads CVSSQELADPTDTQYF. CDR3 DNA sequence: TGTGTCAGCAGCCAAGAACTAGCGGATCCCACAGATACGCAGTATTTT.

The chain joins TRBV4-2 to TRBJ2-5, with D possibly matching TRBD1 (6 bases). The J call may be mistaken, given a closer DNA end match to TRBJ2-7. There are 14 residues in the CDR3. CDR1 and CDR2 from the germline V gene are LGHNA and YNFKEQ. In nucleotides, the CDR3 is TGTGCCAGCAGCCAAGACCGGGACATCCACGAGCAGTACTTC. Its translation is CASSQDRDIHEQYF.

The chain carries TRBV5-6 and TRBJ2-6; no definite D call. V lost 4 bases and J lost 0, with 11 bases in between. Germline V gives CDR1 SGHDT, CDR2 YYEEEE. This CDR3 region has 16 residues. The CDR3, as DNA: TGTGCCAGCAGCCTCGACGGCAACTCTGGGGCCAACGTCCTGACTTTC. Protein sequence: CASSLDGNSGANVLTF.

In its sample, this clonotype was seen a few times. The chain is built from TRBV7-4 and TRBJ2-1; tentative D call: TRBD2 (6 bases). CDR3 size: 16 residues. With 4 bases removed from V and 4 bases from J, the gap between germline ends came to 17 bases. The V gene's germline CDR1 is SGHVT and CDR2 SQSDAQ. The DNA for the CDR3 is TGTGCCAGCAGCTCCCCCCCAGGTAGCGGTTACAATGAGCAGTTCTTC. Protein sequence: CASSSPPGSGYNEQFF.

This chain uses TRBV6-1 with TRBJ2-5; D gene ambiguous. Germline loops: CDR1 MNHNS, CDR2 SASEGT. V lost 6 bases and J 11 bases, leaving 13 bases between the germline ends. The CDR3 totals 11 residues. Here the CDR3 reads CASREYNEQYF. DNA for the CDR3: TGTGCCAGCAGAGAGTACAATGAGCAGTACTTC.

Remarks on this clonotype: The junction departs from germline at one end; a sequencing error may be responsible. The CDR3 coding sequence is TGTGCCGGCAGCGTCGGGACCTCAAATAATGAGCAGTTCTTC. Its protein is CAGSVGTSNNEQFF. The chain is built from TRBV11-2 and TRBJ2-1; D tentatively reads TRBD1 or TRBD2 (5 bases each). From germline, CDR1 is SGHAT and CDR2 FQNNGV. This CDR3 has 14 residues.

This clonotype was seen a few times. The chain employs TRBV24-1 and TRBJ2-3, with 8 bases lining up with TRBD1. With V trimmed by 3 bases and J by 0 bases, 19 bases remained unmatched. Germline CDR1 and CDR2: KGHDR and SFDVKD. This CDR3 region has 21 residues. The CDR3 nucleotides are TGTGCCACCAGTGATCTCCCGCCCTTGGCAGGGGGCTTTGATAGCACAGATACGCAGTATTTT. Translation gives CATSDLPPLAGGFDSTDTQYF.

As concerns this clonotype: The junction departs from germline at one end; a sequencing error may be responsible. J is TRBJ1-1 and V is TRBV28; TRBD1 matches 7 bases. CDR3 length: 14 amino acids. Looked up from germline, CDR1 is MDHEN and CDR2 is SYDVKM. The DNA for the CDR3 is TGTGCCACCAGTAGGACAGGAGATAACACTGAAGCTTTCTTT. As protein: CATSRTGDNTEAFF.

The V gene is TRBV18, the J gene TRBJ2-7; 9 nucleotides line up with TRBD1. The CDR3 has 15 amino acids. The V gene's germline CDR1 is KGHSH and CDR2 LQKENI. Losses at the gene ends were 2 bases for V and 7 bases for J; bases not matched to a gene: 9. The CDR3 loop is CASSPRPQGAEEQYF. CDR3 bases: TGTGCCAGCTCACCAAGGCCACAGGGGGCGGAAGAGCAGTACTTC.

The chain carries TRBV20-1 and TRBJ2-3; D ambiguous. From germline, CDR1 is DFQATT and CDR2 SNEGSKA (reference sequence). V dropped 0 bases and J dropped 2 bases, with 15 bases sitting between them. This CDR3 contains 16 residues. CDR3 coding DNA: TGCAGTGCTAGAGATCTCGGTGGCACATCCACAGATACGCAGTATTTT. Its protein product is CSARDLGGTSTDTQYF.

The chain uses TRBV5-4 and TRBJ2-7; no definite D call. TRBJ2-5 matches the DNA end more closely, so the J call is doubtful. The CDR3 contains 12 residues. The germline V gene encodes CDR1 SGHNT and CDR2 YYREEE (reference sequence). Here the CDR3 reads CASSPVGGTQYF. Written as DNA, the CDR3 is TGTGCCAGCAGCCCGGTCGGTGGGACCCAGTACTTC.

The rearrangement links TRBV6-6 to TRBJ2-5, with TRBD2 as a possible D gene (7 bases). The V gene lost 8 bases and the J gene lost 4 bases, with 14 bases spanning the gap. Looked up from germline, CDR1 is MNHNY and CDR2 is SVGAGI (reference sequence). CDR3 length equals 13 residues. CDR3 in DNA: TGTGCCAGCGTGTTTCGGGGGGCAGAGACCCAGTACTTC. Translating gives CASVFRGAETQYF.

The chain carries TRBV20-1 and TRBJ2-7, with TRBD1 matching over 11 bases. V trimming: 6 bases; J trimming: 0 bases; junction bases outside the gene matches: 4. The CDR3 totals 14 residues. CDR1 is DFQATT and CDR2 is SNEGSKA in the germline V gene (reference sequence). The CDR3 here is CSARDRGTSYEQYF. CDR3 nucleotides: TGCAGTGCCCGGGACAGGGGGACCTCCTACGAGCAGTACTTC.

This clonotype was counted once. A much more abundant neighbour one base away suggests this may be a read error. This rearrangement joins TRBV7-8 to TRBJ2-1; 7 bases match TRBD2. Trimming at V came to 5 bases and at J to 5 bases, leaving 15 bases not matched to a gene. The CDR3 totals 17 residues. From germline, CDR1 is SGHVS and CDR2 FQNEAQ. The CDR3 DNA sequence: TGTGCCAGCAGCCCCTTATCGGGAGGTACGCAGAACAATGAGCAGTTCTTC. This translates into CASSPLSGGTQNNEQFF.

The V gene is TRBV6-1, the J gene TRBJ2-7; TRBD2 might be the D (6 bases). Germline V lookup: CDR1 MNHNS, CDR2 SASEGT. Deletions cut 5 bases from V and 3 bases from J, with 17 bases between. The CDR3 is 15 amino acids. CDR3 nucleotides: TGTGCCAGCAGTACCCATATTAGCGGAGACTACGAGCAGTACTTC. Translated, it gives CASSTHISGDYEQYF.

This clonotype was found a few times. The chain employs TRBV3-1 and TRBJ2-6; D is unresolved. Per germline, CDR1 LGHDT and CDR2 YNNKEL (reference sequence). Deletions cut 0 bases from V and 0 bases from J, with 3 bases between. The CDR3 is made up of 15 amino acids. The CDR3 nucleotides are TGTGCCAGCAGCCAAGACCCCTCTGGGGCCAACGTCCTGACTTTC. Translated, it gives CASSQDPSGANVLTF.

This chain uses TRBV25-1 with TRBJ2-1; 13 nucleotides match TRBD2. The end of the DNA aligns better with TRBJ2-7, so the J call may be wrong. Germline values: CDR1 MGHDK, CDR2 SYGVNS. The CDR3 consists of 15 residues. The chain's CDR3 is CASSEFGLAGVEQYF. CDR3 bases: TGTGCCAGCAGTGAATTCGGACTAGCGGGAGTCGAGCAGTACTTC.

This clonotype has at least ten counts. For the CDR3, the DNA is TGTGCCAGCAGCTCAAACCGACAAGAGACCCAGTACTTC. Encoded protein: CASSSNRQETQYF. The chain uses TRBV7-2 and TRBJ2-5; D not certain. The germline V gene encodes CDR1 SGHTA and CDR2 FQGNSA. The CDR3 spans 13 residues. V was trimmed by 4 bases and J by 2 bases, leaving 8 bases between them.

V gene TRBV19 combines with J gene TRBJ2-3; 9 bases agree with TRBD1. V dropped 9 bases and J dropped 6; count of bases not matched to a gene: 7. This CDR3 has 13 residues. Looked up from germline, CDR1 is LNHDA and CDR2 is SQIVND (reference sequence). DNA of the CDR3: TGTGCCAGCACGGGACAGGGAATGGATACGCAGTATTTT. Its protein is CASTGQGMDTQYF.

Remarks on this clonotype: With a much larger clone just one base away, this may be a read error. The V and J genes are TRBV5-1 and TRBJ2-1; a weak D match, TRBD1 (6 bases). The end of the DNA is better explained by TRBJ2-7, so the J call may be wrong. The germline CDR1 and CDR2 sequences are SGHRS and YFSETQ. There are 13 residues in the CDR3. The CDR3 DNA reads TGCGCCAACAGCAAGGGGGATTCCTACGAGCAGTACTTC. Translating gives CANSKGDSYEQYF.

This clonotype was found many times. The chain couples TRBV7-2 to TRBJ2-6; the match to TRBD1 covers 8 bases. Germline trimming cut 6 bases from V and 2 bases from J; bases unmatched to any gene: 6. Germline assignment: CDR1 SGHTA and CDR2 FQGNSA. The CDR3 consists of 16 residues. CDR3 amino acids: CASSYLQGAGANVLTF. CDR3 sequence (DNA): TGTGCCAGCAGTTACCTACAGGGGGCTGGGGCCAACGTCCTGACTTTC.

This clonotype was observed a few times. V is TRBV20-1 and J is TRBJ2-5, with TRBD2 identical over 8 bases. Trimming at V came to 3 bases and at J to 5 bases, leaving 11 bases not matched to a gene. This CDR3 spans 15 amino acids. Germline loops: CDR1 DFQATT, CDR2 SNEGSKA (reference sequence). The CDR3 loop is CSASGRELTSETQYF. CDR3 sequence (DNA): TGCAGTGCTAGCGGGAGGGAGCTAACAAGTGAGACCCAGTACTTC.

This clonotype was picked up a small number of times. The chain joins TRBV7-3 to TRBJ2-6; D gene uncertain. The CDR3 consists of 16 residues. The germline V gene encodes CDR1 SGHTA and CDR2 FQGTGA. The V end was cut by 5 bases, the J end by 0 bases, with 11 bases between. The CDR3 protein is CASSMPMGSGANVLTF. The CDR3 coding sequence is TGTGCCAGCAGCATGCCAATGGGCTCTGGGGCCAACGTCCTGACTTTC.

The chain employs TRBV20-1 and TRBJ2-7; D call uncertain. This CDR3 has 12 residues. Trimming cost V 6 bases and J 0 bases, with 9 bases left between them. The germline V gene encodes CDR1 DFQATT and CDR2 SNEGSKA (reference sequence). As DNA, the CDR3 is TGCAGTGCAAGGAAAAGCTCCTACGAGCAGTACTTC. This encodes CSARKSSYEQYF.

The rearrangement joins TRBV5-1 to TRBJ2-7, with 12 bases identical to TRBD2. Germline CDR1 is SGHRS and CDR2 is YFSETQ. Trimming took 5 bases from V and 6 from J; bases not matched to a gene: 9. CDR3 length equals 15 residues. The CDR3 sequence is CASRATSGRTVEQYF. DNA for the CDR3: TGCGCCAGCAGGGCGACTAGCGGGAGAACGGTCGAGCAGTACTTC.

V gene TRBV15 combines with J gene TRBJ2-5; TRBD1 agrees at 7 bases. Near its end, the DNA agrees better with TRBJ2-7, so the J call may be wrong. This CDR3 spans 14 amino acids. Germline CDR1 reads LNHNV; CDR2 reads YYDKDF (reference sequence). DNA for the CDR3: TGTGCCACCAGCATAAGACAGGGACGCTACGAGCAGTACTTC. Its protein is CATSIRQGRYEQYF.